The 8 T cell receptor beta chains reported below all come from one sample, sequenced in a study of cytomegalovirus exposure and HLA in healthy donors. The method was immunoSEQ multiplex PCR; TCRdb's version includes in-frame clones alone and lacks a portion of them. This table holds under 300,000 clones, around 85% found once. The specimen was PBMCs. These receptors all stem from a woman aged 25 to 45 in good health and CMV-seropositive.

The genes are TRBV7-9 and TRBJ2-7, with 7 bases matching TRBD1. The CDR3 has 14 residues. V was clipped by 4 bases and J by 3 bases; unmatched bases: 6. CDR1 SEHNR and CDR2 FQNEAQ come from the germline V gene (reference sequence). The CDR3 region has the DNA TGTGCCAGCAGCTCCGGGACAGAAATCTACGAGCAGTACTTC. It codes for CASSSGTEIYEQYF.

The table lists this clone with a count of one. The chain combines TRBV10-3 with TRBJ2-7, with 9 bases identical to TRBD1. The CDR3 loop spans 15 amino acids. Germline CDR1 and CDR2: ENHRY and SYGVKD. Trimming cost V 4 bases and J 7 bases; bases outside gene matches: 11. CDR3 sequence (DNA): TGTGCCATCAGTGGATACGGGACAGGGTCAGAAGAGCAGTACTTC. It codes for CAISGYGTGSEEQYF.

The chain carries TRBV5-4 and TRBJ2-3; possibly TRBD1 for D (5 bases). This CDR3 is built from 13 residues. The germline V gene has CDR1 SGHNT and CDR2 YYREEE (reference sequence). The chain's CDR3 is CATQGISTDTQYF. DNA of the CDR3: TGTGCTACCCAGGGTATCAGCACAGATACGCAGTATTTT. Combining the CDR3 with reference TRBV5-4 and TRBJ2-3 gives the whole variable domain ETGVTQSPTHLIKTRGQQVTLRCSSQSGHNTVSWYQQALGQGPQFIFQYYREEENGRGNFPPRFSGLQFPNYSSELNVNALELDDSALYLCATQGISTDTQYFGPGTRLTVL.

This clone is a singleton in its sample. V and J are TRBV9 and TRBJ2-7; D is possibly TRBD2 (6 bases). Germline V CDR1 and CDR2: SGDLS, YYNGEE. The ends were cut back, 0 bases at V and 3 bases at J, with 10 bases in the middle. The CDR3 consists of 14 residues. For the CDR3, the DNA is TGTGCCAGCAGCGTAGACACAGCGGGCTACGAGCAGTACTTC. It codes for CASSVDTAGYEQYF.

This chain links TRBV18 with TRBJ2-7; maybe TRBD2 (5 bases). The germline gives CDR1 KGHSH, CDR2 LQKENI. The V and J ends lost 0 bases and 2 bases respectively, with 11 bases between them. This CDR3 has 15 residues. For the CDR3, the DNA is TGTGCCAGCTCACCACCGGCACTAGAGACCTACGAGCAGTACTTC. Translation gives CASSPPALETYEQYF.

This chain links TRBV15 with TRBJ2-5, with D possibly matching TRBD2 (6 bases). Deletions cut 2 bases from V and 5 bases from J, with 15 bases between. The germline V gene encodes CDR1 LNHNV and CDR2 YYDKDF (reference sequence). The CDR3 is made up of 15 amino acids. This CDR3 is CATSRPTTSWETQYF. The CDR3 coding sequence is TGTGCCACCAGCAGACCTACTACTAGCTGGGAGACCCAGTACTTC. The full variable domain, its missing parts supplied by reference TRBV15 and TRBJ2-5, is DAMVIQNPRYQVTQFGKPVTLSCSQTLNHNVMYWYQQKSSQAPKLLFHYYDKDFNNEADTPDNFQSRRPNTSFCFLDIRSPGLGDTAMYLCATSRPTTSWETQYFGPGTRLLVL.

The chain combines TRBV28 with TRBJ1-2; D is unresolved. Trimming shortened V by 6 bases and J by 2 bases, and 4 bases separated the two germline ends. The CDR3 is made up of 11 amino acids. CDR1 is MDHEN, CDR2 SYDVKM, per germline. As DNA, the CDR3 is TGTGCCAGCAGACTAAACTATGGCTACACCTTC. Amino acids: CASRLNYGYTF.

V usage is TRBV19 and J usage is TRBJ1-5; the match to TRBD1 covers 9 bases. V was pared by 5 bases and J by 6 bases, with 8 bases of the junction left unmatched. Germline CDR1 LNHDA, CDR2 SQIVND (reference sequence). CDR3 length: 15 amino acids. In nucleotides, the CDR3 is TGTGCCAGTAGTGCGGGACAGGGTGGTGGTCAGCCCCAGCATTTT. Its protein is CASSAGQGGGQPQHF.